A single sample is the source of the 27 T cell receptor beta chains below, sequenced in a study of radiotherapy plus CTLA-4 blockade in lung cancer. Clones were sequenced by immunoSEQ multiplex PCR, and TCRdb holds only the in-frame ones, with some missing. The data show about 91,000 clones, with around 72% seen just once and around 15% held by the top ten. The starting material was peripheral blood, obtained from a patient treated with radiotherapy plus ipilimumab. The receptors were sampled from a human donor with non-small cell lung cancer that progressed on radiotherapy plus ipilimumab.

This clone was recorded only once. V gene TRBV11-2 combines with J gene TRBJ1-1, with a possible D match to TRBD1 (6 bases). Germline CDR1 and CDR2: SGHAT and FQNNGV. The CDR3 is made up of 17 amino acids. The ends were cut back, 1 base at V and 3 bases at J, with 18 bases in the middle. The CDR3 sequence is CASSLVSASGQHTEAFF. CDR3 bases: TGTGCCAGCAGCTTAGTTAGTGCCAGCGGACAGCACACTGAAGCTTTCTTT.

V and J are TRBV30 and TRBJ2-5; D unresolved. The CDR3 runs to 12 residues. Germline assignment: CDR1 GTSNPN and CDR2 SVGIG (reference sequence). V was cut by 1 base and J by 5 bases, with 8 bases left in between. The CDR3 sequence: CAWSGSGETQYF. The CDR3 nucleotides are TGTGCCTGGAGTGGCAGTGGGGAGACCCAGTACTTC. Together with reference TRBV30 and TRBJ2-5, the CDR3 gives the full variable domain: SQTIHQWPATLVQPVGSPLSLECTVEGTSNPNLYWYRQAAGRGLQLLFYSVGIGQISSEVPQNLSASRPQDRQFILSSKKLLLSDSGFYLCAWSGSGETQYFGPGTRLLVL.

This chain connects TRBV6-5 to TRBJ2-3, with D perhaps matching TRBD2 (5 bases). The CDR3 spans 13 residues. The germline gives CDR1 MNHEY, CDR2 SVGAGI. V gave up 4 bases and J gave up 1 base, with 6 bases separating them. The CDR3 spells CASSWGGTDTQYF. The CDR3 region has the DNA TGTGCCAGCAGTTGGGGAGGCACAGATACGCAGTATTTT.

The rearrangement uses TRBV28 and TRBJ2-1, with TRBD1 matching over 12 bases. CDR3 size: 17 residues. J was trimmed by 9 bases and V by 7 bases; bases with no gene match: 16. The germline V gene encodes CDR1 MDHEN and CDR2 SYDVKM. The CDR3 DNA reads as TGTGCCAGCAAAGGGGACAGGGGGCGATTTACGGGCGGTGAGCAGTTCTTC. This codes for CASKGDRGRFTGGEQFF.

The chain joins TRBV2 to TRBJ2-3, with TRBD2 identical over 8 bases. The CDR3 is 13 residues long. Trimming cost V 3 bases and J 9 bases; bases outside gene matches: 5. Germline V gives CDR1 SNHLY, CDR2 FYNNEI. The CDR3 reads CASSDTSGATQYF. CDR3 coding DNA: TGTGCCAGCAGTGATACTAGCGGTGCCACGCAGTATTTT.

The V and J genes are TRBV27 and TRBJ2-6; 10 nucleotides match TRBD1. The germline CDR1 and CDR2 sequences are MNHEY and SMNVEV (reference sequence). V dropped 5 bases and J dropped 8; count of bases not matched to a gene: 9. CDR3 size: 16 residues. The CDR3: CASSLHRDRGSNVLTF. The CDR3 DNA is TGTGCCAGCAGTCTCCACCGGGACAGGGGTTCCAACGTCCTGACTTTC.

The rearrangement uses TRBV5-1 and TRBJ2-1; D unclear. Trimming cost V 5 bases and J 0 bases, with 9 bases left between them. CDR1 is SGHRS and CDR2 is YFSETQ in the germline V gene. CDR3 length equals 14 residues. CDR3 residues: CASRTTASYNEQFF. DNA for the CDR3: TGCGCCAGCAGAACCACTGCCTCCTACAATGAGCAGTTCTTC.

The genes are TRBV5-4 and TRBJ1-5, with D possibly TRBD1 on 5 matching bases. Per germline, CDR1 SGHNT and CDR2 YYREEE (reference sequence). CDR3 length: 14 residues. Trimming took 3 bases from V and 5 from J, leaving 12 bases between them. The CDR3 sequence is CASSSEGAHQPQHF. The CDR3 DNA reads TGTGCCAGCAGCTCTGAAGGGGCCCATCAGCCCCAGCATTTT. Based on the CDR3 plus reference TRBV5-4 and TRBJ1-5, the full variable domain is ETGVTQSPTHLIKTRGQQVTLRCSSQSGHNTVSWYQQALGQGPQFIFQYYREEENGRGNFPPRFSGLQFPNYSSELNVNALELDDSALYLCASSSEGAHQPQHFGDGTRLSIL.

This rearrangement joins TRBV5-1 to TRBJ2-2, with 13 bases that match TRBD2. The CDR3 loop spans 18 amino acids. Germline CDR1 is SGHRS and CDR2 is YFSETQ. V trimming: 1 base; J trimming: 3 bases; junction bases outside the gene matches: 6. In DNA form, the CDR3 reads TGCGCCAGCAGCTTGCGGGAACTAGCGGGAGGGGACACCGGGGAGCTGTTTTTT. Translation gives CASSLRELAGGDTGELFF.

The CDR3, as DNA: TGTGCCTGGAGCAGGGGAATGGCGGGCACTGAAGCTTTCTTT. Translating it yields CAWSRGMAGTEAFF. V and J are TRBV30 and TRBJ1-1, with D perhaps TRBD1 (6 bases). This CDR3 is 14 amino acids long. Per germline, CDR1 GTSNPN and CDR2 SVGIG (reference sequence). Trimming took off 3 bases at V and 4 bases at J, with 15 bases between the two ends.

The rearrangement joins TRBV6-6 to TRBJ1-5; D is ambiguous. CDR1 and CDR2 (germline): MNHNY, SVGAGI (reference sequence). This CDR3 is built from 15 residues. Trimming removed 6 bases from V and 0 bases from J, with 12 bases in between. CDR3 protein: CASRTGRISNQPQHF. The DNA of the CDR3 is TGTGCCAGCAGAACGGGCAGGATTAGCAATCAGCCCCAGCATTTT.

This clone showed up just once. This chain connects TRBV6-5 to TRBJ1-2; 7 nucleotides align to TRBD1. Germline lookup yields CDR1 MNHEY and CDR2 SVGAGI. The trim removed 6 bases at V and 2 bases at J, leaving 9 bases unmatched. The CDR3 runs 15 residues. The CDR3 is CASSEPGQANYGYTF. The CDR3 DNA follows: TGTGCCAGCAGCGAACCCGGACAGGCAAACTATGGCTACACCTTC.

The chain employs TRBV28 and TRBJ1-2; no definite D call. Germline loops: CDR1 MDHEN, CDR2 SYDVKM. The CDR3 runs to 12 residues. V dropped 7 bases and J dropped 7 bases, with 13 bases sitting between them. The CDR3 coding sequence is TGTGCCAGCACCTCGCAGGCAACTGGCTACACCTTC. It translates to CASTSQATGYTF.

The chain is built from TRBV27 and TRBJ2-1, with 9 bases that match TRBD2. Germline V CDR1 and CDR2: MNHEY, SMNVEV (reference sequence). V trimming: 2 bases; J trimming: 9 bases; junction bases outside the gene matches: 8. There are 15 residues in the CDR3. CDR3 sequence (DNA): TGTGCCAGCAGTTTAGAGCCAGCGGGAGGTACTGAGCAGTTCTTC. Its translation: CASSLEPAGGTEQFF.

This clone came up once. V usage is TRBV28 and J usage is TRBJ2-1; 14 nucleotides match TRBD2. With 6 bases clipped from V and 6 bases from J, the junction kept 7 bases outside the gene matches. The germline gives CDR1 MDHEN, CDR2 SYDVKM. The CDR3 has 16 amino acids. CDR3 region: CASSRAGTSGSNEQFF. For the CDR3, the DNA is TGTGCCAGCAGCCGCGCCGGGACTAGCGGGAGCAATGAGCAGTTCTTC.

This clone showed up just a few times. V usage is TRBV15 and J usage is TRBJ1-1; D not resolved. Deletions cut 1 base from V and 2 bases from J, with 14 bases between. Germline CDR1 reads LNHNV; CDR2 reads YYDKDF (reference sequence). The CDR3 runs 16 residues. CDR3 sequence reads: CATSRGGQNHNTEAFF. In DNA form, the CDR3 reads TGTGCCACCAGCAGAGGAGGGCAGAACCATAACACTGAAGCTTTCTTT.

V is TRBV4-2 and J is TRBJ2-7; the match to TRBD1 covers 7 bases. Germline V gene lookup returns CDR1 LGHNA and CDR2 YNFKEQ. The CDR3 has 16 residues. The junction had 7 bases not matched to a gene; V was cut back by 0 bases and J by 2 bases. The chain's CDR3 is CASSQDGTVSPYEQYF. CDR3 nucleotides: TGTGCCAGCAGCCAAGATGGGACAGTTAGTCCCTACGAGCAGTACTTC.

In its sample, this clone was seen a few times. CDR3: CASSPHRDHNTGELFF. The CDR3 coding sequence is TGTGCCAGCAGCCCCCACCGGGACCACAACACCGGGGAGCTGTTTTTT. The chain links TRBV9 to TRBJ2-2; D may correspond to TRBD1 or TRBD2 (5 bases each). Trimming removed 4 bases at V and 2 bases at J, with 15 bases between. The CDR3 extends over 16 amino acids. In germline, CDR1 is SGDLS, CDR2 YYNGEE.

This clone was observed many times. The chain joins TRBV7-6 to TRBJ1-5; no clear D gene. The CDR3 is 14 residues long. The V and J ends lost 5 bases and 1 base respectively, with 9 bases between them. In germline, CDR1 is SGHVS, CDR2 FNYEAQ. The CDR3 sequence: CASSPDGSNQPQHF. The CDR3 DNA reads TGTGCCAGCAGCCCGGACGGAAGCAATCAGCCCCAGCATTTT.

The V gene is TRBV7-9, the J gene TRBJ1-1, with D hard to call. V lost 5 bases and J lost 1, with 14 bases in between. Per germline, CDR1 SEHNR and CDR2 FQNEAQ (reference sequence). This CDR3 has 15 amino acids. CDR3 in DNA: TGTGCCAGCAGCCCCCCGAATCCACCGAACACTGAAGCTTTCTTT. Its translation: CASSPPNPPNTEAFF.

The genes are TRBV19 and TRBJ1-5; TRBD1 might be the D (6 bases). This CDR3 is 15 amino acids long. The germline V and J ends were trimmed by 3 bases and 0 bases, with 9 bases remaining between them. The germline V gene has CDR1 LNHDA and CDR2 SQIVND (reference sequence). CDR3 amino acids: CASSIAGVSNQPQHF. CDR3 DNA sequence: TGTGCCAGTAGTATTGCAGGGGTTAGCAATCAGCCCCAGCATTTT.

The genes are TRBV5-4 and TRBJ2-5; perhaps D is TRBD1 or TRBD2 (6 bases each). Germline lookup yields CDR1 SGHNT and CDR2 YYREEE (reference sequence). Trimming shortened V by 0 bases and J by 1 base, and 22 bases separated the two germline ends. The CDR3 totals 19 residues. CDR3 bases: TGTGCCAGCAGCTTGGTGCGTTGGACAGTGGGGGGTCTCCAAGAGACCCAGTACTTC. As protein: CASSLVRWTVGGLQETQYF.

The V gene is TRBV7-6, the J gene TRBJ2-7; D is perhaps TRBD1 (6 bases). CDR1 and CDR2 (germline): SGHVS, FNYEAQ. There are 15 residues in the CDR3. Trimming removed 5 bases at V and 2 bases at J, with 16 bases between. CDR3 nucleotides: TGTGCCAGCAGCACCCGAGGACAGTTACCCTACGAGCAGTACTTC. As protein: CASSTRGQLPYEQYF.

V usage is TRBV10-2 and J usage is TRBJ1-1; D may be TRBD1 (5 bases). Looked up from germline, CDR1 is WSHSY and CDR2 is SAAADI. The CDR3 length is 14 residues. Trimming removed 8 bases at V and 4 bases at J, with 17 bases between. For the CDR3, the DNA is TGCGCCAGCGCGCCCCAACTGAGGGGCACTGAAGCTTTCTTT. It codes for CASAPQLRGTEAFF.

The chain combines TRBV28 with TRBJ1-3, with D uncertain. The CDR3 is 15 amino acids. The germline V gene encodes CDR1 MDHEN and CDR2 SYDVKM. V was cut by 7 bases and J by 0 bases, with 13 bases left in between. CDR3 loop: CASTAGIHSGNTIYF. In nucleotides, the CDR3 is TGTGCCAGCACTGCCGGGATCCACTCTGGAAACACCATATATTTT.

The V call is TRBV5-1, the J call TRBJ1-1, with TRBD1 matching over 9 bases. Germline values: CDR1 SGHRS, CDR2 YFSETQ. Trimming at V came to 4 bases and at J to 0 bases, leaving 1 base not matched to a gene. The CDR3 totals 14 residues. The CDR3 spells CASSGQGMNTEAFF. CDR3 nucleotides: TGCGCCAGCAGCGGACAGGGGATGAACACTGAAGCTTTCTTT.

This chain links TRBV6-5 with TRBJ1-2; no clear D. V dropped 5 bases and J dropped 3 bases, with 16 bases sitting between them. Per germline, CDR1 MNHEY and CDR2 SVGAGI. This CDR3 contains 15 residues. In DNA form, the CDR3 reads TGTGCCAGCAGTGGGAGATTCGGCAGCTACTATGGCTACACCTTC. As protein: CASSGRFGSYYGYTF.